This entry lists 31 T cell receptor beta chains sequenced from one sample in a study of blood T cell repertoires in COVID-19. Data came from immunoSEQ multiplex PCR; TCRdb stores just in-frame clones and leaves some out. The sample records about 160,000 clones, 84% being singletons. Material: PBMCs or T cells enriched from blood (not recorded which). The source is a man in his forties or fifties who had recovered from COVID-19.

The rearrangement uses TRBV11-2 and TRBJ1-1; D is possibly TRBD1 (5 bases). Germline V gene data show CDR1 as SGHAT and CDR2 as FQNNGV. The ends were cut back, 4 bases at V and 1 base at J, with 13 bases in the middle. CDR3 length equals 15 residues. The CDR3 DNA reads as TGTGCCAGCAGCTCCAATCCCACAGGGAACACTGAAGCTTTCTTT. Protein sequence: CASSSNPTGNTEAFF.

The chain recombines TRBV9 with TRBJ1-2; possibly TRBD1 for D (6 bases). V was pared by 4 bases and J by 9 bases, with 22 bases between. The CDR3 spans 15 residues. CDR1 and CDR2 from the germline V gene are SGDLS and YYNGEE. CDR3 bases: TGTGCCAGCAGCCCAACCGGGGGGACAACCTTGCGCTACACCTTC. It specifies CASSPTGGTTLRYTF.

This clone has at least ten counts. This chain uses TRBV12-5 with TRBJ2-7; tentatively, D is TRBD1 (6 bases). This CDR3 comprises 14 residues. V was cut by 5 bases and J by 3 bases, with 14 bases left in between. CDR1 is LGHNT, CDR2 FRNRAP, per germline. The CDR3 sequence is CASGPQGIGYEQYF. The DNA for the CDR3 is TGTGCTAGTGGTCCACAGGGTATAGGCTACGAGCAGTACTTC.

CDR3 amino acids: CATSRDQGSYEQYF. CDR3 DNA: TGTGCCACCAGCAGAGATCAGGGGAGCTACGAGCAGTACTTC. V usage is TRBV15 and J usage is TRBJ2-7; a weak D match, TRBD1 (6 bases). Germline assignment: CDR1 LNHNV and CDR2 YYDKDF (reference sequence). Trimming stripped 0 bases from V and 3 bases from J, with 9 bases between. This CDR3 has 14 amino acids.

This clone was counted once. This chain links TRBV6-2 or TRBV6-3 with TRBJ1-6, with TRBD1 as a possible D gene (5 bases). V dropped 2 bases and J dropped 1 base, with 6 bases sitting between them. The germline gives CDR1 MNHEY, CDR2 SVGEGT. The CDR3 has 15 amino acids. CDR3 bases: TGTGCCAGCAGTTACAGGGGTTCCTATAATTCACCCCTCCACTTT. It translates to CASSYRGSYNSPLHF.

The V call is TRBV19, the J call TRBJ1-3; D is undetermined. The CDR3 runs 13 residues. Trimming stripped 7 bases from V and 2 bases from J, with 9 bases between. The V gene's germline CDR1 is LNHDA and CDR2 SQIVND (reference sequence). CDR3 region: CASTPEAGNTIYF. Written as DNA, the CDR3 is TGTGCCAGTACTCCGGAGGCTGGAAACACCATATATTTT.

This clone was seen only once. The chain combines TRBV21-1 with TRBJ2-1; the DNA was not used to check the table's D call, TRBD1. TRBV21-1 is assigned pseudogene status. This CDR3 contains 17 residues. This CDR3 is CASRTTLRDRGFDEQFF. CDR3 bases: TGTGCCAGCAGAACGACCCTCCGGGACAGGGGATTCGATGAGCAGTTCTTC.

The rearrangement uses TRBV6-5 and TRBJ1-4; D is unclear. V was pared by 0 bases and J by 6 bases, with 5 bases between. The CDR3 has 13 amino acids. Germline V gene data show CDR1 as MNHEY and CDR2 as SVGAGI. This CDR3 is CASSYSLDEKLFF. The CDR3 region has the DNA TGTGCCAGCAGTTACTCCCTCGATGAAAAACTGTTTTTT.

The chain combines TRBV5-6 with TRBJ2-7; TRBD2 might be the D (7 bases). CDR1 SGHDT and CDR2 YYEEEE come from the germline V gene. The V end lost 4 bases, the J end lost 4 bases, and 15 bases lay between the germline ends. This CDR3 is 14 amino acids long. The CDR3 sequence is CASSPPGGGYEQYF. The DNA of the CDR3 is TGTGCCAGCAGCCCCCCGGGGGGCGGTTACGAGCAGTACTTC.

The DNA of the CDR3 is TGTGCAAGTCGCTTCGCCGGACTCCATTCACCCCTCCACTTT. This gives the protein CASRFAGLHSPLHF. V usage is TRBV12-2 and J usage is TRBJ1-6. TRBV12-2 is a pseudogene segment. The CDR3 contains 14 residues.

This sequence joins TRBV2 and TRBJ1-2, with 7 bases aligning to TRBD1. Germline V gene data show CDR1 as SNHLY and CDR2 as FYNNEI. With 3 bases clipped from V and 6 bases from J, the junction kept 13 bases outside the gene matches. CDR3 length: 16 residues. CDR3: CASSDGAGGRQDGYTF. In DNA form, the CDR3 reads TGTGCCAGCAGTGATGGAGCAGGGGGAAGGCAGGATGGCTACACCTTC.

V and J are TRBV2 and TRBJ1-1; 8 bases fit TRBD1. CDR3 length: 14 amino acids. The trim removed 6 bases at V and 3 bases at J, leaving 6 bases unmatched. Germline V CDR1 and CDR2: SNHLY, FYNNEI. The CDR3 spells CASRATGVDTEAFF. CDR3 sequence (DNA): TGTGCCAGCAGGGCGACAGGGGTTGACACTGAAGCTTTCTTT.

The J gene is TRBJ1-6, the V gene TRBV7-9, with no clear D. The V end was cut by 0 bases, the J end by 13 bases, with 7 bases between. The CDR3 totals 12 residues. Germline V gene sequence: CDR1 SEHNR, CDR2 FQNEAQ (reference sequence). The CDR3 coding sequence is TGTGCCAGCAGCTTAGCGGCCGGGCCCCTCCACTTT. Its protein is CASSLAAGPLHF. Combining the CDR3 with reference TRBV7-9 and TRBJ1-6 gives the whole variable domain DTGVSQNPRHKITKRGQNVTFRCDPISEHNRLYWYRQTLGQGPEFLTYFQNEAQLEKSRLLSDRFSAERPKGSFSTLEIQRTEQGDSAMYLCASSLAAGPLHFGNGTRLTVT.

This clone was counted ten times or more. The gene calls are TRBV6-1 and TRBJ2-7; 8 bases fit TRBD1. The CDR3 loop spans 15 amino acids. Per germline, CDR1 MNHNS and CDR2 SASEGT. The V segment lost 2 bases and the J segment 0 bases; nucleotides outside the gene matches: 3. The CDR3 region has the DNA TGTGCCAGCAGTGAACAGGGGGCCAGCTCCTACGAGCAGTACTTC. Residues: CASSEQGASSYEQYF.

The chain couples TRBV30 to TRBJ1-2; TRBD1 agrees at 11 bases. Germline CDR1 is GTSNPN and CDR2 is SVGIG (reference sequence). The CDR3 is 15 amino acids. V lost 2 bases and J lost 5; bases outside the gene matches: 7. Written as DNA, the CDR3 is TGTGCCTGGAGTTTCCCGGACAGGGGGCTATATGGCTACACCTTC. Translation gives CAWSFPDRGLYGYTF.

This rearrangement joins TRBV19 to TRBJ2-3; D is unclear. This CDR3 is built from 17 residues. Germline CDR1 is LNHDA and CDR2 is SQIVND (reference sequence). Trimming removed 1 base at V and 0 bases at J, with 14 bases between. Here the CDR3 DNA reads TGTGCCAGTAGTATAGGGCTGGTGCCCGTCAGCACAGATACGCAGTATTTT. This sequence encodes CASSIGLVPVSTDTQYF.

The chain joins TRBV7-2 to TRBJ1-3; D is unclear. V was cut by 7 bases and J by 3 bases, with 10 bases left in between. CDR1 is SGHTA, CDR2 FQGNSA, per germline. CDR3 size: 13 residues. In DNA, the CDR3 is TGTGCCAGCACATACACTAGTGGAAACACCATATATTTT. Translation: CASTYTSGNTIYF.

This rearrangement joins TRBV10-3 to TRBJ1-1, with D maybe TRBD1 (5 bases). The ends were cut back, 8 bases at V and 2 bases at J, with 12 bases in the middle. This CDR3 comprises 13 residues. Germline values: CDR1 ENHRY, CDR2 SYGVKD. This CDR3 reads CAIGAGPNTEAFF. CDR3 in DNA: TGTGCCATCGGGGCAGGGCCAAACACTGAAGCTTTCTTT.

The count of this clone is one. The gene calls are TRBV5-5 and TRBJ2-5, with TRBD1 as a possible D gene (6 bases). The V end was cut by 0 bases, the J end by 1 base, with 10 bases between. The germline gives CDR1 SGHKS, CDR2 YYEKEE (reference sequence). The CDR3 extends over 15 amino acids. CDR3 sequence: CASSLGTGTQETQYF. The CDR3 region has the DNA TGTGCCAGCAGCTTGGGTACAGGGACCCAAGAGACCCAGTACTTC.

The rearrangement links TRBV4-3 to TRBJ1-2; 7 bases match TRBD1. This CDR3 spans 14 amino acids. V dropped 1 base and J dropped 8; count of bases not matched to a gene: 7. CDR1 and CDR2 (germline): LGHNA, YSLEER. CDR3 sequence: CASSQAGRGLGYTF. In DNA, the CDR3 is TGCGCCAGCAGCCAAGCCGGCAGGGGGTTAGGCTACACCTTC.

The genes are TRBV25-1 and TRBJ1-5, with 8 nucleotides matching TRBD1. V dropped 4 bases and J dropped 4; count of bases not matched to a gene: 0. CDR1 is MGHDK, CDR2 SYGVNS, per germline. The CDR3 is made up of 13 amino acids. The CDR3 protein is CASSGQGNQPQHF. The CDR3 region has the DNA TGTGCCAGCAGTGGACAGGGGAATCAGCCCCAGCATTTT. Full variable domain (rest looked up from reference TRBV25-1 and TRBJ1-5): EADIYQTPRYLVIGTGKKITLECSQTMGHDKMYWYQQDPGMELHLIHYSYGVNSTEKGDLSSESTVSRIRTEHFPLTLESARPSHTSQYLCASSGQGNQPQHFGDGTRLSIL.

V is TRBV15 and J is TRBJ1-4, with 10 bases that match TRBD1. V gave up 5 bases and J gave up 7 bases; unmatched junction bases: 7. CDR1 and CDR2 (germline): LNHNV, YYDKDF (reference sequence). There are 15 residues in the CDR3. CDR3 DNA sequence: TGTGCCACCAGCCCTTCGACAGGGGGCGTTGAAAAACTGTTTTTT. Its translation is CATSPSTGGVEKLFF.

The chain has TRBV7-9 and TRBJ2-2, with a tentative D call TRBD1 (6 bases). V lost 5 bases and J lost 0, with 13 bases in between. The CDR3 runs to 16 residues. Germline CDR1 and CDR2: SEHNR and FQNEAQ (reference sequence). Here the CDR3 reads CASSRPTGSNTGELFF. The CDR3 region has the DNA TGTGCCAGCAGCCGACCGACAGGTTCGAACACCGGGGAGCTGTTTTTT. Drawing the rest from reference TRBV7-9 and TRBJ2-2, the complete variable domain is DTGVSQNPRHKITKRGQNVTFRCDPISEHNRLYWYRQTLGQGPEFLTYFQNEAQLEKSRLLSDRFSAERPKGSFSTLEIQRTEQGDSAMYLCASSRPTGSNTGELFFGEGSRLTVL.

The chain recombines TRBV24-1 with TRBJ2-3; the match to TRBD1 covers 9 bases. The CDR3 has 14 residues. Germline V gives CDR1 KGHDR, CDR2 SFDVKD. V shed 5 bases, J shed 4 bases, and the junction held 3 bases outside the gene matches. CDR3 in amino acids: CATSATGGADTQYF. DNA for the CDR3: TGTGCCACCAGTGCGACAGGGGGGGCAGATACGCAGTATTTT.

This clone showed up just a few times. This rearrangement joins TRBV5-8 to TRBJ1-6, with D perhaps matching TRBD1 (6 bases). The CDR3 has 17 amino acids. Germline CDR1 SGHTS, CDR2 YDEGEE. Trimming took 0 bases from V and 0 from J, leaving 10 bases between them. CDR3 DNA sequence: TGTGCCAGCAGCTTGGGAGTCAGGGGCTCCTATAATTCACCCCTCCACTTT. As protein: CASSLGVRGSYNSPLHF.

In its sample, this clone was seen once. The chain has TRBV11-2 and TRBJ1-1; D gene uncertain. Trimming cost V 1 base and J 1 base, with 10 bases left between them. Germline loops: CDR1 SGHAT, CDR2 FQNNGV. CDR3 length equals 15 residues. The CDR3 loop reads CASSLAPGRNTEAFF. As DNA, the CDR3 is TGTGCCAGCAGCTTAGCACCGGGGAGGAACACTGAAGCTTTCTTT.

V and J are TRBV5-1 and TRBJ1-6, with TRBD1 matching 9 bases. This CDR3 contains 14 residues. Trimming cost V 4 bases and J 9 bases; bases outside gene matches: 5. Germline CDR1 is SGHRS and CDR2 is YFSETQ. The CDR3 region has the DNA TGCGCCAGCAGCAGGACAGGGGACAGTTCACCCCTCCACTTT. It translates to CASSRTGDSSPLHF. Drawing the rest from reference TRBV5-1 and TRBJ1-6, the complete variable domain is KAGVTQTPRYLIKTRGQQVTLSCSPISGHRSVSWYQQTPGQGLQFLFEYFSETQRNKGNFPGRFSGRQFSNSRSEMNVSTLELGDSALYLCASSRTGDSSPLHFGNGTRLTVT.

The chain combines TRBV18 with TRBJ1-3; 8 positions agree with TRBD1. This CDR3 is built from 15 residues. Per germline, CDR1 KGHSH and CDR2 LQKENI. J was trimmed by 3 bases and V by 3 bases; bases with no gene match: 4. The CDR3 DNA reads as TGTGCCAGCTCACCGCAGGGGGCTTATGGAAACACCATATATTTT. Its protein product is CASSPQGAYGNTIYF.

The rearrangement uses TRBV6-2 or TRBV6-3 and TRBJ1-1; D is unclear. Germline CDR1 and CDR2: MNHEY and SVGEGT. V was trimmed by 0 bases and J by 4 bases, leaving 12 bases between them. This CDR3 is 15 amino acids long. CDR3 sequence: CASSYSRAVGTEAFF. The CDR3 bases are TGTGCCAGCAGTTACTCGAGGGCGGTGGGCACTGAAGCTTTCTTT.

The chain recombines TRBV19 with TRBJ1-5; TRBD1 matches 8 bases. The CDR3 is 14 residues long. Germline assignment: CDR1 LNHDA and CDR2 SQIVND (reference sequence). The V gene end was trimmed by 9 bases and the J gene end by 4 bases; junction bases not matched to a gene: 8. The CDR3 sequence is CASRTGWGNQPQHF. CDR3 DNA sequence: TGTGCCAGCCGGACAGGGTGGGGAAATCAGCCCCAGCATTTT.

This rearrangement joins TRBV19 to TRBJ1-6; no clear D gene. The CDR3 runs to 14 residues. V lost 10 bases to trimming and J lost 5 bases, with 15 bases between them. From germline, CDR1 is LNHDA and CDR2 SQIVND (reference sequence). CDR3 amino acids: CATRGGSNNSPLHF. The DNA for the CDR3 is TGTGCCACTCGCGGAGGGTCTAATAATTCACCCCTCCACTTT.